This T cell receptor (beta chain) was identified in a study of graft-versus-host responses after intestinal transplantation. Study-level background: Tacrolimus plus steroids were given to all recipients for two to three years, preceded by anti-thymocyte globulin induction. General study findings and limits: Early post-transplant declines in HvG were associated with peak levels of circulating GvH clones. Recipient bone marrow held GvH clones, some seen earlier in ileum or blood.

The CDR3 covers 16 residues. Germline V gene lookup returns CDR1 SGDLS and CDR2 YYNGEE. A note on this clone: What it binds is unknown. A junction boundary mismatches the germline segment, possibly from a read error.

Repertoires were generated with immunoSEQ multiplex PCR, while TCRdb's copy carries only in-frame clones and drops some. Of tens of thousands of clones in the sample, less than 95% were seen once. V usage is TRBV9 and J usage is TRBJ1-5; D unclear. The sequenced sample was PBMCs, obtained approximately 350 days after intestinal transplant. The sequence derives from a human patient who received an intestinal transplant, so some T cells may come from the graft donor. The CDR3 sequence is CTSGEGAEGSNQPQHF. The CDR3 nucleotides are TGTACCAGCGGGGAGGGCGCTGAGGGAAGCAATCAGCCCCAGCATTTT.